The TCR beta chain described here comes from a study of T cell clonality in common variable immunodeficiency. Germline V gene data show CDR1 as SGHDT and CDR2 as YYEEEE. The CDR3 has 15 amino acids. Trimming cost V 4 bases and J 4 bases, with 17 bases left between them. This clone was observed at least ten times. The read is 3 residues too short to cover the CDR3 end, so that end is filled in from the germline J gene. Clones were sequenced by immunoSEQ multiplex PCR, and TCRdb holds only the in-frame ones, with some missing. The specimen has tens of thousands of clones, none found just once. V and J are TRBV5-6 and TRBJ1-2, with D uncertain. Sequencing input: peripheral blood mononuclear cells. The clonotype originates from a person between 18 and 75 years old in good health. CDR3 DNA, as far as it was read: TGTGCCAGCAGCCCCTATCGGGGTAATCTCTATGGC. Amino acids: CASSPYRGNLYG. The whole CDR3 sequence is CASSPYRGNLYGYTF.